The 5 T cell receptor beta chains in this list originate from one sample, sequenced in a study of memory CD4+ T cells and cytomegalovirus serostatus. Single viable CD3+CD4+CD8-CD45RO+ cells were sorted as the memory CD4+ T cells. Measured with immunoSEQ multiplex PCR; TCRdb has only the in-frame clones, and not every one. The profile covers approximately 52,000 clones, with under 80% appearing a single time and about 0.79% taken by the ten largest. Sequencing used memory CD4+ T cells from blood. These receptors originate from an adult in good health and CMV-seronegative.

The count of this clone is one. The chain couples TRBV29-1 to TRBJ1-1; D is uncertain. Trimming took off 0 bases at V and 12 bases at J, with 14 bases between the two ends. In germline, CDR1 is SQVTM, CDR2 ANQGSEA. The CDR3 covers 12 residues. The CDR3: CSVEDLLRVPFF. The CDR3 DNA reads as TGCAGCGTTGAAGATCTTCTAAGGGTTCCTTTCTTT. The variable domain in full, with the rest retrieved from reference TRBV29-1 and TRBJ1-1, is SAVISQKPSRDICQRGTSLTIQCQVDSQVTMMFWYRQQPGQSLTLIATANQGSEATYESGFVIDKFPISRPNLTFSTLTVSNMSPEDSSIYLCSVEDLLRVPFFGQGTRLTVV.

The rearrangement links TRBV10-3 to TRBJ1-2; the D gene is possibly TRBD1 (6 bases). This CDR3 has 16 amino acids. Trimming took off 2 bases at V and 1 base at J, with 14 bases between the two ends. Germline V gene sequence: CDR1 ENHRY, CDR2 SYGVKD. The CDR3 DNA sequence: TGTGCCATCAGTGAGGGTGCAGGGGACCTTAACTATGGCTACACCTTC. It yields the protein CAISEGAGDLNYGYTF.

This clone was counted a few times. Here the CDR3 DNA reads TGTGCCAGTAGTATAGGGCCGCCATTGGACACCATATATTTT. Translating it yields CASSIGPPLDTIYF. The V gene is TRBV19, the J gene TRBJ1-3; D gene ambiguous. Germline V gene sequence: CDR1 LNHDA, CDR2 SQIVND (reference sequence). Trimming cost V 1 base and J 8 bases, with 12 bases left between them. The CDR3 consists of 14 residues.

The genes are TRBV4-2 and TRBJ2-1, with D hard to call. V was pared by 0 bases and J by 10 bases, with 10 bases between. The V gene's germline CDR1 is LGHNA and CDR2 YNFKEQ. The length of the CDR3 is 13 residues. DNA for the CDR3: TGTGCCAGCAGCCAAGATCTGTTGAGGGAGCAGTTCTTC. Translating gives CASSQDLLREQFF.

The V and J genes are TRBV7-9 and TRBJ1-3; no firm D call. V was trimmed by 2 bases and J by 4 bases, leaving 12 bases between them. The CDR3 contains 15 residues. Germline V gives CDR1 SEHNR, CDR2 FQNEAQ (reference sequence). The CDR3 region has the DNA TGTGCCAGCAGCTTAACAGCACTGTCCGGAAACACCATATATTTT. This codes for CASSLTALSGNTIYF.